The 27 T cell receptor beta chains below all came from one sample that was sequenced in a study of shared clonotypes between healthy human individuals (dated by TCRdb to about 2020). Libraries were made using the immunoSEQ multiplex PCR assay. The table was pulled from immuneACCESS by TCRdb, which kept in-frame rearrangements only. Such tables lose some clones; where checked, under half of the loss comes from unresolved V genes, and the rest has no known cause. The sample records about 1 million clones, about 74% of which are singletons. The top ten hold around 1.4% of the sample. The specimen was memory CD4+ T cells sorted from blood. The intended sense of this specimen's cell subset or site label: CD45RA-negative fraction. The receptor source for this set is a man aged 18 to 30 in good health.

About this clone itself: This CDR3 is also generated by other DNA sequences in the sample. The chain is built from TRBV6-5 and TRBJ2-7; D not resolved. This CDR3 is 11 amino acids long. Germline CDR1 reads MNHEY; CDR2 reads SVGAGI. V was shortened by 2 bases and J by 2 bases, with 1 base between the two germline ends. The CDR3 DNA follows: TGTGCCAGCAGTTACGCCTACGAGCAGTACTTC. This codes for CASSYAYEQYF.

This clone was recorded a few times. This rearrangement joins TRBV7-3 to TRBJ2-2; 8 nucleotides agree with TRBD1. The V gene end was trimmed by 5 bases and the J gene end by 1 base; junction bases not matched to a gene: 6. This CDR3 has 16 residues. Per germline, CDR1 SGHTA and CDR2 FQGTGA. The CDR3 sequence is CASSAPGTGNTGELFF. The CDR3 coding sequence is TGTGCCAGCAGCGCCCCCGGGACAGGGAACACCGGGGAGCTGTTTTTT.

This clone was counted a few times. J is TRBJ2-3 and V is TRBV6-1, with 8 bases identical to TRBD2. V shed 1 base, J shed 5 bases, and the junction held 5 bases outside the gene matches. This CDR3 spans 15 amino acids. The V gene's germline CDR1 is MNHNS and CDR2 SASEGT. This CDR3 reads CASSEGSGGQDTQYF. As DNA, the CDR3 is TGTGCCAGCAGTGAAGGGTCGGGGGGGCAAGATACGCAGTATTTT.

The chain joins TRBV6-5 to TRBJ2-7; the D gene is possibly TRBD1 (6 bases). Per the germline V gene, CDR1 is MNHEY and CDR2 is SVGAGI. Deletions cut 8 bases from V and 4 bases from J, with 12 bases between. The CDR3 length is 12 residues. The CDR3, as DNA: TGTGCCAGCGGCAGGACAGCATACGAGCAGTACTTC. Amino acid sequence: CASGRTAYEQYF.

V is TRBV10-3 and J is TRBJ1-3; perhaps TRBD1 as D (5 bases). Trimming cost V 7 bases and J 0 bases, with 7 bases left between them. The germline CDR1 and CDR2 sequences are ENHRY and SYGVKD. CDR3 length equals 13 residues. The CDR3 here is CAIMGGSGNTIYF. In DNA form, the CDR3 reads TGTGCCATCATGGGGGGCTCTGGAAACACCATATATTTT.

The rearrangement joins TRBV11-2 to TRBJ2-1; D remains unclear. The CDR3 totals 13 residues. The germline CDR1 and CDR2 sequences are SGHAT and FQNNGV. V lost 4 bases, J lost 5 bases, and 9 bases lay in between. In DNA form, the CDR3 reads TGTGCCAGCAGCTACGAACCGGACAATGAGCAGTTCTTC. It specifies CASSYEPDNEQFF.

The chain combines TRBV9 with TRBJ2-3; 7 nucleotides align to TRBD2. Germline assignment: CDR1 SGDLS and CDR2 YYNGEE. CDR3 length: 16 residues. The ends lost 3 bases at V and 2 bases at J; junction bases unmatched: 9. This CDR3 reads CASSAHGTTFTDTQYF. In DNA form, the CDR3 reads TGTGCCAGCAGCGCCCACGGGACTACATTCACAGATACGCAGTATTTT.

This chain uses TRBV10-3 with TRBJ2-5, with D tentatively TRBD1 (6 bases). CDR3 size: 11 residues. Trimming removed 5 bases from V and 8 bases from J, with 9 bases in between. Germline V gene data show CDR1 as ENHRY and CDR2 as SYGVKD. DNA for the CDR3: TGTGCCATCAGTATACAGGGAACCCAGTACTTC. Translated: CAISIQGTQYF.

V is TRBV27 and J is TRBJ1-5, with a possible D match to TRBD1 (5 bases). V was cut by 5 bases and J by 1 base, with 15 bases left in between. The CDR3 loop spans 16 amino acids. Germline assignment: CDR1 MNHEY and CDR2 SMNVEV (reference sequence). CDR3 residues: CASSRQGGVSNQPQHF. The CDR3 nucleotides are TGTGCCAGCAGTCGTCAGGGCGGTGTGAGCAATCAGCCCCAGCATTTT.

This clone appeared a single time. The V call is TRBV7-9, the J call TRBJ2-3; D perhaps matches TRBD2 (7 bases). Germline values: CDR1 SEHNR, CDR2 FQNEAQ (reference sequence). V was shortened by 5 bases and J by 5 bases, with 17 bases between the two germline ends. The CDR3 has 15 amino acids. The CDR3 reads CASSPRGGGIDTQYF. Written as DNA, the CDR3 is TGTGCCAGCAGCCCTCGGGGAGGGGGAATAGATACGCAGTATTTT. Complete variable domain (other parts from reference TRBV7-9 and TRBJ2-3): DTGVSQNPRHKITKRGQNVTFRCDPISEHNRLYWYRQTLGQGPEFLTYFQNEAQLEKSRLLSDRFSAERPKGSFSTLEIQRTEQGDSAMYLCASSPRGGGIDTQYFGPGTRLTVL.

V gene TRBV5-1 combines with J gene TRBJ2-5; either TRBD1 or TRBD2 may supply D (5 bases each). The CDR3 extends over 13 amino acids. Trimming shortened V by 3 bases and J by 9 bases, and 15 bases separated the two germline ends. CDR1 SGHRS and CDR2 YFSETQ come from the germline V gene. The CDR3 loop is CASSSGQFGAQYF. CDR3 DNA: TGCGCCAGCAGCTCGGGGCAGTTCGGGGCCCAGTACTTC.

The chain is built from TRBV5-1 and TRBJ1-1; 8 nucleotides line up with TRBD1. There are 15 residues in the CDR3. Germline CDR1 reads SGHRS; CDR2 reads YFSETQ. Germline trimming cut 5 bases from V and 4 bases from J; bases unmatched to any gene: 10. This CDR3 is CASRLSTGVLTEAFF. The CDR3, as DNA: TGCGCCAGCAGGTTGTCGACAGGGGTTCTCACTGAAGCTTTCTTT.

The CDR3: CASSLHGTGRTGELFF. Here the CDR3 DNA reads TGTGCCAGCAGTTTGCATGGGACAGGAAGGACCGGGGAGCTGTTTTTT. The rearrangement links TRBV28 to TRBJ2-2; 8 bases fit TRBD1. The junction had 8 bases not matched to a gene; V was cut back by 3 bases and J by 5 bases. Germline-derived CDR1 and CDR2 are MDHEN and SYDVKM. This CDR3 comprises 16 residues.

The chain joins TRBV7-9 to TRBJ2-1, with TRBD1 matching over 7 bases. The CDR3 is 15 amino acids. Germline CDR1 and CDR2: SEHNR and FQNEAQ (reference sequence). Unmatched junction bases numbered 11, after V lost 5 bases and J lost 7 bases. This CDR3 is CASSHQGERSNEQFF. The CDR3 DNA sequence: TGTGCCAGCAGCCATCAGGGGGAGAGATCAAATGAGCAGTTCTTC.

The J gene is TRBJ2-5, the V gene TRBV27; tentative D call: TRBD1 (7 bases). Germline V gene sequence: CDR1 MNHEY, CDR2 SMNVEV (reference sequence). With 3 bases removed from V and 5 bases from J, the gap between germline ends came to 13 bases. The length of the CDR3 is 14 residues. The CDR3 DNA sequence: TGTGCCAGCAGTTTCGGAGGGGGCGAGGAGACCCAGTACTTC. Its translation is CASSFGGGEETQYF.

The table lists this clone with a count of one. The chain joins TRBV5-6 to TRBJ2-5; the match to TRBD2 covers 9 bases. V trimming: 4 bases; J trimming: 5 bases; junction bases outside the gene matches: 15. The CDR3 loop spans 17 amino acids. Germline CDR1 is SGHDT and CDR2 is YYEEEE. Here the CDR3 DNA reads TGTGCCAGCAGCCCCCGAGGGGTGCGGGGGGGCCCGGAGACCCAGTACTTC. As protein: CASSPRGVRGGPETQYF.

Worth noting for this clone: Different DNA sequences within this sample yield the same CDR3. The rearrangement links TRBV29-1 to TRBJ1-3; no definite D call. Trimming stripped 1 base from V and 3 bases from J, with 1 base between. The germline V gene encodes CDR1 SQVTM and CDR2 ANQGSEA. The CDR3 totals 11 residues. CDR3 amino acids: CSVEGGNTIYF. The CDR3 DNA reads TGCAGCGTTGAAGGTGGAAACACCATATATTTT. Full variable domain (rest looked up from reference TRBV29-1 and TRBJ1-3): SAVISQKPSRDICQRGTSLTIQCQVDSQVTMMFWYRQQPGQSLTLIATANQGSEATYESGFVIDKFPISRPNLTFSTLTVSNMSPEDSSIYLCSVEGGNTIYFGEGSWLTVV.

This clone came up a few times. The chain has TRBV9 and TRBJ2-3; D call uncertain. Per the germline V gene, CDR1 is SGDLS and CDR2 is YYNGEE. V shed 3 bases and J shed 4 bases, with 9 bases lying between them. The CDR3 consists of 13 residues. CDR3 in amino acids: CASSAQLADTQYF. As DNA, the CDR3 is TGTGCCAGCAGCGCCCAACTGGCAGATACGCAGTATTTT.

This chain joins TRBV18 and TRBJ2-5; 7 bases align to TRBD2. The CDR3 is 16 amino acids. Losses at the gene ends were 0 bases for V and 5 bases for J; bases not matched to a gene: 9. Germline lookup yields CDR1 KGHSH and CDR2 LQKENI. The DNA of the CDR3 is TGTGCCAGCTCACCACCTTTCCAGCGGGATTGGGAGACCCAGTACTTC. It translates to CASSPPFQRDWETQYF.

The V and J genes are TRBV2 and TRBJ1-1; TRBD1 is a possible D gene (5 bases). CDR1 is SNHLY and CDR2 is FYNNEI in the germline V gene. The CDR3 is 13 residues long. Trimming pared 3 bases from V and 8 bases from J, leaving 13 bases between. The CDR3 nucleotides read TGTGCCAGCAGTGATCGTCAGGGATCCGAAGCTTTCTTT. Encoded protein: CASSDRQGSEAFF.

V gene TRBV7-2 combines with J gene TRBJ2-7; 7 nucleotides line up with TRBD2. This CDR3 contains 14 residues. Trimming removed 1 base from V and 3 bases from J; junction bases left unmatched: 3. Germline V lookup: CDR1 SGHTA, CDR2 FQGNSA. The CDR3 DNA reads TGTGCCAGCAGCTTAGAAAGCGGGAACTACGAGCAGTACTTC. Its translation is CASSLESGNYEQYF. Using reference TRBV7-2 and TRBJ2-7 for the parts outside the CDR3, the full variable domain is GAGVSQSPSNKVTEKGKDVELRCDPISGHTALYWYRQSLGQGLEFLIYFQGNSAPDKSGLPSDRFSAERTGGSVSTLTIQRTQQEDSAVYLCASSLESGNYEQYFGPGTRLTVT.

This clone was seen a single time. The chain has TRBV18 and TRBJ2-7, with 7 bases lining up with TRBD1. The CDR3 spans 17 residues. V gave up 4 bases and J gave up 1 base; unmatched junction bases: 13. Germline-derived CDR1 and CDR2 are KGHSH and LQKENI. Here the CDR3 DNA reads TGTGCCAGCTCACACACAGGGGCAGGAATCGGGTCCTACGAGCAGTACTTC. Amino acids: CASSHTGAGIGSYEQYF. Complete variable domain (other parts from reference TRBV18 and TRBJ2-7): NAGVMQNPRHLVRRRGQEARLRCSPMKGHSHVYWYRQLPEEGLKFMVYLQKENIIDESGMPKERFSAEFPKEGPSILRIQQVVRGDSAAYFCASSHTGAGIGSYEQYFGPGTRLTVT.

The chain joins TRBV20-1 to TRBJ1-2; the D is unclear. CDR1 is DFQATT and CDR2 is SNEGSKA in the germline V gene (reference sequence). This CDR3 spans 11 amino acids. V was trimmed by 7 bases and J by 4 bases, leaving 10 bases between them. CDR3 sequence: CSVSAIYGYTF. Here the CDR3 DNA reads TGCAGTGTGTCCGCGATCTATGGCTACACCTTC.

The rearrangement uses TRBV5-1 and TRBJ2-7; D is ambiguous. From germline, CDR1 is SGHRS and CDR2 YFSETQ. Between the trimmed V and J ends, which lost 7 bases and 0 bases, there was a span of 11 bases. The CDR3 extends over 13 amino acids. CDR3: CASAESLSYEQYF. In DNA, the CDR3 is TGCGCCAGCGCCGAGAGTCTCTCCTACGAGCAGTACTTC.

The chain has TRBV28 and TRBJ1-2, with TRBD1 matching over 8 bases. V gave up 10 bases and J gave up 7 bases; unmatched junction bases: 14. CDR3 size: 14 residues. In germline, CDR1 is MDHEN, CDR2 SYDVKM. Written as DNA, the CDR3 is TGTGCCACCCAAGGGACAGGATTTTGGAGTGGCTACACCTTC. As protein: CATQGTGFWSGYTF.

The chain is built from TRBV2 and TRBJ1-6; 9 bases match TRBD1. V trimming: 6 bases; J trimming: 9 bases; junction bases outside the gene matches: 6. Germline lookup yields CDR1 SNHLY and CDR2 FYNNEI. This CDR3 spans 14 amino acids. CDR3 sequence reads: CASRVDRGSSPLHF. CDR3 nucleotides: TGTGCCAGCAGGGTGGACAGGGGCAGTTCACCCCTCCACTTT.

The V and J genes are TRBV10-1 and TRBJ2-4, with 7 bases that match TRBD2. This CDR3 contains 15 residues. Looked up from germline, CDR1 is WNHNN and CDR2 is SYGVQD (reference sequence). After removal of 6 bases from V and 1 base from J, the junction contained 6 bases not matched to a gene. CDR3 sequence reads: CASRGRERAKNIQYF. The DNA for the CDR3 is TGCGCCAGCAGGGGGAGGGAGAGGGCCAAAAACATTCAGTACTTC.